These T cell receptor beta chains were read from a single sample in a study of blood T cell repertoires in COVID-19. TCRdb keeps only in-frame clones here, not all; method: immunoSEQ multiplex PCR. This table has over 250,000 clones, over 75% appearing once. Material: peripheral blood. The receptors were gathered from a human donor in a cohort sampled during active COVID-19. Both conserved end residues are part of each CDR3. The D gene is left open where the match is weak. Expanded clones are given a class, and other clones once, few, many or no size at all.

- | - | TRBJ1-2 | TRBV6-1 | 13 | TGTGCCAGCAGTGAAACAGGGAGGGATGGCTACACCTTC | CASSETGRDGYTF
- | - | TRBJ2-3 | TRBV11-2 | 15 | TGTGCCAGCAGCAAAACCAGTCCTAGCACAGATACGCAGTATTTT | CASSKTSPSTDTQYF
few | TRBD2 | TRBJ2-5 | TRBV27 | 14 | TGTGCCAGCAGCCACAGCGGAGCGGGGGAGACCCAGTACTTC | CASSHSGAGETQYF
- | - | TRBJ2-1 | TRBV5-4 | 17 | TGTGCCAGCAGCTTGTTCGGGGTTGGTACGTTAGGCAATGAGCAGTTCTTC | CASSLFGVGTLGNEQFF
- | TRBD1 | TRBJ1-2 | TRBV10-1 | 16 | TGCGCCAGCAGTGAGGACAGGGTCGACCGGAACTATGGCTACACCTTC | CASSEDRVDRNYGYTF
- | TRBD1 | TRBJ1-2 | TRBV5-4 | 16 | TGTGCCAGCAGTTCCCCGGGACAGGGGACTAACTATGGCTACACCTTC | CASSSPGQGTNYGYTF
- | - | TRBJ2-7 | TRBV11-2 | 11 | TGTGCCAGCAGCTTAGAGAGGGAGCAGTACTTC | CASSLEREQYF
- | - | TRBJ1-1 | TRBV6-1 | 14 | TGTGCCAGCAGTGAAAGGAGGGGGGGCACTGAAGCTTTCTTT | CASSERRGGTEAFF
- | TRBD2 | TRBJ2-2 | TRBV4-1 | 18 | TGCGCCAGCAGCCCCCGGTTAGCGGGAGGGCGGGACACCGGGGAGCTGTTTTTT | CASSPRLAGGRDTGELFF
- | TRBD2 | TRBJ2-5 | TRBV5-1 | 15 | TGCGCCAGCAGCCATGCCGGGAGGTCGGGAGAGACCCAGTACTTC | CASSHAGRSGETQYF
- | TRBD2 | TRBJ2-1 | TRBV19 | 19 | TGTGTCAGTAGTATAGATCTAGCGGGAGCCCCGGTTTTGTACAATGAGCAGTTCTTC | CVSSIDLAGAPVLYNEQFF
- | TRBD1 | TRBJ2-1 | TRBV27 | 15 | TGTGCCAGCAGTCCCCGGGACAGGGGGGACAATGAGCAGTTCTTC | CASSPRDRGDNEQFF
- | TRBD1 | TRBJ1-5 | TRBV5-8 | 14 | TGTGCCAGCAGCTGGGACAGGGGGCCCCAGCCCCAGCATTTT | CASSWDRGPQPQHF
- | - | TRBJ1-6 | TRBV9 | 12 | TGTGCCAGCAGCGCCACAGACTCACCCCTCCACTTT | CASSATDSPLHF
- | - | TRBJ2-7 | TRBV6-5 | 13 | TGTGCCAGCGGGAGGGGGGGCTCCTACGAGCAGTACTTC | CASGRGGSYEQYF
- | TRBD2 | TRBJ2-1 | TRBV4-1 | 18 | TGCGCCAGCAGCCCCTCAGGGACTAGCGGGAGGGTAACTCATGAGCAGTTCTTC | CASSPSGTSGRVTHEQFF
- | - | TRBJ1-1 | TRBV6-6 | 13 | TGTGCCAGCACCAGCCGCGGGAACACTGAAGCTTTCTTT | CASTSRGNTEAFF
few | - | TRBJ2-3 | TRBV10-3 | 16 | TGTGCCATCAGTGAGAGTGTTACTCGAAATGCAGATACGCAGTATTTT | CAISESVTRNADTQYF
- | - | TRBJ1-4 | TRBV2 | 16 | TGTGCCAGCCGTGAGAGCGACCGGGAACCTGCCCAAAAACTGTTTTTT | CASRESDREPAQKLFF
few | TRBD1 | TRBJ1-5 | TRBV5-6 | 14 | TGTGCCAGCAGCTCCAGACAGGGTGATCAGCCCCAGCATTTT | CASSSRQGDQPQHF
- | - | TRBJ2-6 | TRBV18 | 16 | TGTGCCAGCTCGCCAATAGTTTTCTCTGGGGCCAACGTCCTGACTTTC | CASSPIVFSGANVLTF
- | - | TRBJ2-2 | TRBV19 | 14 | TGTGCCAGTAGGGGAGGCCCGAACACCGGGGAGCTGTTTTTT | CASRGGPNTGELFF
once | TRBD2 | TRBJ2-1 | TRBV7-2 | 18 | TGTGCCAGCAGATCTAGCGGGAGGGGAACCAGCTCCTACAATGAGCAGTTCTTC | CASRSSGRGTSSYNEQFF
- | TRBD2 | TRBJ2-2 | TRBV7-9 | 16 | TGTGCCAGCAGCGAGGGGACTAGCAGGTTCACCGGGGAGCTGTTTTTT | CASSEGTSRFTGELFF
- | TRBD2 | TRBJ2-5 | TRBV5-4 | 15 | TGTGCCAGCAGCTTAGGTACTAGCGGACAAGAGACCCAGTACTTC | CASSLGTSGQETQYF
- | - | TRBJ1-5 | TRBV28 | 13 | TGTGCCAGCAACTACCCCGGGAAACAGCCCCAGCATTTT | CASNYPGKQPQHF
- | - | TRBJ1-4 | TRBV6-2/TRBV6-3 | 15 | TGTGCCAGCAGTAGCTGGACCTCTCCGGGAGAAAAACTGTTTTTT | CASSSWTSPGEKLFF
- | TRBD2 | TRBJ2-1 | TRBV4-2 | 15 | TGTGCCAGCAGCCCTTCCGGGACTAGCGGGGTCGAGCAGTTCTTC | CASSPSGTSGVEQFF
- | - | TRBJ1-2 | TRBV5-4 | 15 | TGTGCCAGCAGCCCTACCCAGGGAATCGACTATGGCTACACCTTC | CASSPTQGIDYGYTF
- | TRBD2 | TRBJ2-2 | TRBV5-4 | 17 | TGTGCCAGCAGCCTAGTATTAGCGGGAGGTTGGGCCGGGGAGCTGTTTTTT | CASSLVLAGGWAGELFF
- | TRBD1 | TRBJ2-1 | TRBV27 | 15 | TGTGCCAGCAGCTCACCGGGACAGGCGCTTAATGAGCAGTTCTTC | CASSSPGQALNEQFF
- | - | TRBJ1-1 | TRBV27 | 14 | TGTGCCAGCAGTCCCCTGGCCATGAACACTGAAGCTTTCTTT | CASSPLAMNTEAFF
- | - | TRBJ1-2 | TRBV7-9 | 14 | TGTGCCAGCGGCAACGTTGCTTTTAACTATGGCTACACCTTC | CASGNVAFNYGYTF